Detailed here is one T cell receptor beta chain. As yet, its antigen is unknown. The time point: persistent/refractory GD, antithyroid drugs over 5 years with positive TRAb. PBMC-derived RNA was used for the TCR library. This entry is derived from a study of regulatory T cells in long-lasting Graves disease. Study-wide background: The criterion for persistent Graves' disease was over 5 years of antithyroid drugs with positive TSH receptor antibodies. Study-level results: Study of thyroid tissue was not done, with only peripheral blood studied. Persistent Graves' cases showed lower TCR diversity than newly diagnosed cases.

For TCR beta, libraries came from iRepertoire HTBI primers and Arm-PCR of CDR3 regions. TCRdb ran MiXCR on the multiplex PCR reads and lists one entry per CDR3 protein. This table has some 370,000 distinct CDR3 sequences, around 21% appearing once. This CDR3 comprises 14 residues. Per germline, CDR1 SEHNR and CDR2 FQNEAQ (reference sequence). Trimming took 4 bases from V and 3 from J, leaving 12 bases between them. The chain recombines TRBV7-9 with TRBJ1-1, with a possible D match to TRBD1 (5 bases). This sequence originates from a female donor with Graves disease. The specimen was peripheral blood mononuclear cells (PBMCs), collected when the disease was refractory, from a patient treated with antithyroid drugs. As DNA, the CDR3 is TGTGCCAGCAGCTCCTTTATGGGGGACACTGAAGCTTTCTTT. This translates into CASSSFMGDTEAFF.